The T cell receptor beta chain described here comes from a study of OX40 agonist ivuxolimab in advanced cancers. Only a few counts were recorded for this clone. This CDR3 region has 15 residues. Trimming cost V 7 bases and J 2 bases; bases outside gene matches: 10. Germline V gene sequence: CDR1 SNHLY, CDR2 FYNNEI. Assay used: immunoSEQ multiplex PCR; TCRdb lists only in-frame clones, some missing. Among some 130,000 clones listed, roughly 91% were seen once. The input for sequencing was CD4+ or CD8+ T cells sorted from blood, taken in a trial of the OX40 agonist ivuxolimab. The TCR sequence derives from an adult with an advanced solid tumor such as melanoma, head and neck, liver or kidney cancer. V is TRBV2 and J is TRBJ2-5; 7 bases line up with TRBD1. The CDR3 loop reads CASTRDSFNQETQYF. In DNA form, the CDR3 reads TGTGCCAGCACGAGGGACAGCTTTAATCAAGAGACCCAGTACTTC. Using reference TRBV2 and TRBJ2-5 for the parts outside the CDR3, the full variable domain is EPEVTQTPSHQVTQMGQEVILRCVPISNHLYFYWYRQILGQKVEFLVSFYNNEISEKSEIFDDQFSVERPDGSNFTLKIRSTKLEDSAMYFCASTRDSFNQETQYFGPGTRLLVL.